This TCR beta chain is drawn from a study of shared clonotypes between healthy human individuals. Points from the study as a whole: Some clonotypes were shared by all four sorted-subset donors, while others were not shared. The non-shared ones had lower generation probabilities than the shared ones.

Subsets obtained from CD4+ cells comprised CD45RA+ naive and CD45RA-negative memory cells. Trimming left V 5 bases short and J 2 bases short, with 10 bases between. In germline, CDR1 is SGHRS, CDR2 YFSETQ. The CDR3 loop spans 13 amino acids. The assay ran at deep level. Only in-frame clones appear in the TCRdb table, and some are missing; sequencing was by immunoSEQ multiplex PCR. The data show approximately 940,000 clones, approximately 80% seen once. This clone was detected once. Its matching antigen is unknown. Different DNA sequences within this sample yield the same CDR3. This sequence originates from a man aged 18 to 35 in good health. Sequencing input: memory CD4+ T cells sorted from blood. The subset denotes: CD45RA-negative fraction. The V call is TRBV5-1, the J call TRBJ2-5; a weak D match, TRBD2 (5 bases). CDR3 nucleotides: TGCGCCAGCAGGGCGGGTGCTCAAGAGACCCAGTACTTC. Its protein product is CASRAGAQETQYF.